These T cell receptor beta chains were read from a single sample in a study of T cell responses to AZD1222 COVID-19 vaccine. The assay was immunoSEQ multiplex PCR, and TCRdb's table has in-frame clones only and misses some. The sample lists around 180,000 clones, 90% to 95% occurring once. Sequencing was performed on peripheral blood, taken 28 days after the second AZD1222 dose. Source of these receptors: an adult who received the AZD1222 COVID-19 vaccine. Both conserved end residues are trimmed from each CDR3. Each record gives: J gene, CDR3 length, V gene, CDR3 protein.

TRBJ1-2	11	TRBV5-4	ASSLGRGYGYT
TRBJ2-7	11	TRBV15	ATSRGPSYEQY
TRBJ1-1	13	TRBV5-1	ASNLVLGTQREAF
TRBJ2-7	11	TRBV6-5	ASSYSPRYEQY
TRBJ1-1	13	TRBV6-5	ASRPGGQGVTEAF
TRBJ1-1	11	TRBV19	ASGQGSYTEAF
TRBJ1-1	11	TRBV15	ATSRLQLTEAF
TRBJ2-5	14	TRBV5-5	ASSINPQARGETQY
TRBJ1-1	12	TRBV7-8	ASGGGSADTEAF
TRBJ2-3	14	TRBV5-1	ASSFIAGFSTDTQY
TRBJ2-7	13	TRBV4-2	ASSQGSGTSSEQY
TRBJ2-1	14	TRBV27	ASRHGDYLTYNEQF
TRBJ1-2	10	TRBV28	ASTSRTYGYT
TRBJ2-7	12	TRBV7-2	ASSRSDGKYEQY
TRBJ2-1	14	TRBV7-6	ASSPGGGRSYNEQF
TRBJ1-3	13	TRBV6-5	ASSRPGQGGNTIY
TRBJ2-7	11	TRBV6-5	ASSRTLLYEQY
TRBJ2-7	13	TRBV4-2	ASSQENGRSYEQY
TRBJ2-5	15	TRBV5-6	ASSPNRGLAGEETQY
TRBJ1-1	11	TRBV7-9	ASSPTGATEAF
TRBJ2-1	13	TRBV5-1	ASSFGTGEGNEQF
TRBJ1-4	10	TRBV7-2	ASSLGGGKLF
TRBJ2-2	11	TRBV12-3/TRBV12-4	ASSLGGTGELF
TRBJ1-3	13	TRBV6-5	ASSAAGRGGNTIY
TRBJ2-3	13	TRBV5-4	AIPRGDLGTDTQY
TRBJ2-5	16	TRBV7-3	ASSLRAVVAGGQETQY
TRBJ1-6	13	TRBV5-1	ASKDRVSEGAPLH
TRBJ2-1	16	TRBV24-1	ATSGGDLTSGGINEQF
TRBJ1-2	12	TRBV28	ASTQAGRDYGYT
TRBJ1-1	13	TRBV28	ASSSGGRSSTEAF
TRBJ1-1	11	TRBV4-3	ASSQVGNTEAF
TRBJ2-7	14	TRBV7-2	ASSPNGAPSSYEQY
TRBJ2-3	13	TRBV4-3	ASSSAGASTDTQY
TRBJ2-1	15	TRBV19	ASSARDRGPAYNEQF
TRBJ1-5	11	TRBV12-5	ASGWNSNQPQH
TRBJ2-2	13	TRBV15	ATSRDWADTGELF
TRBJ2-5	14	TRBV5-4	ASSLEGLGRQETQY
TRBJ1-5	14	TRBV19	ASSASVLRVHQPQH
TRBJ1-4	14	TRBV3-1/TRBV3-2	ASSRLGFRGDEKLF
TRBJ2-7	13	TRBV15	ATSRDLGRHHEQY
TRBJ1-1	10	TRBV6-2/TRBV6-3	ASSRMRGAAF
TRBJ2-2	12	TRBV9	ASSVYLGTGELF
TRBJ2-5	13	TRBV9	ASSPPRASKETQY
TRBJ1-1	12	TRBV4-3	ASSPGRRNTEAF
TRBJ2-1	12	TRBV27	ASSPLDRYNEQF
TRBJ2-1	9	TRBV20-1	SAPQGNEQF